This TCR beta chain was retrieved from a study of blood T cells in healthy people across ages. The study, taken as a whole, reports: Roughly linear declines in TCR beta diversity per million T cells occurred with age.

Alongside a J-beta primer mix, a sample-barcoded 5' primer served in a second PCR lasting about 7 to 12 cycles. Researchers report that a template-switch adaptor with 12 random nucleotides tagged each cDNA molecule. TCRdb passed the 5' RACE reads through MiXCR, listing each CDR3 protein once. Of 650,000 to 700,000 distinct CDR3 sequences in the sample, roughly 30% were seen once. This clonotype showed up just a few times. The antigen is unknown. V lost 8 bases to trimming and J lost 3 bases, with 10 bases between them. The germline CDR1 and CDR2 sequences are MNHEY and SVGEGT. This CDR3 is built from 13 residues.

The sample was blood. The gene calls are TRBV6-2 or TRBV6-3 and TRBJ2-2; no reliable D call. The clonotype originates from a woman aged 80 or over in good health. CDR3 in DNA: TGTGCCAGCGGAGACGAGTACACCGGGGAGCTGTTTTTT. It is translated as CASGDEYTGELFF.